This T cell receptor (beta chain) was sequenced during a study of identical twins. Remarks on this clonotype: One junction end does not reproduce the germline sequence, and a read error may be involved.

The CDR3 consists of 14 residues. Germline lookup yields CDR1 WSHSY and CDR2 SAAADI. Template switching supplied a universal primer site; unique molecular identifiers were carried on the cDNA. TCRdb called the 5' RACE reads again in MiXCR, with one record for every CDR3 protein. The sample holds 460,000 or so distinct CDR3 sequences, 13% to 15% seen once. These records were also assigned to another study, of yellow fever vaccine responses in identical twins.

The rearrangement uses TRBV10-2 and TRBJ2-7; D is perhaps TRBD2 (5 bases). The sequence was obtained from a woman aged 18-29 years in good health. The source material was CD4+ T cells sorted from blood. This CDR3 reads CASSEGGPTYEHYF. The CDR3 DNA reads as TGCGCCAGCAGTGAGGGCGGGCCTACCTACGAGCACTACTTC.